This entry is about one T cell receptor beta chain. This clonotype was picked up a small number of times. What this receptor recognizes is not known. Base qualities were left out, and no much larger clone turns up one base away. Starting from approximately 0.5 ug total RNA, TCRbeta-specific cDNA was produced by reverse transcription with a constant-region primer and ProtoScript II reverse transcriptase. TCRbeta libraries were built with three nested multiplex PCR rounds, a slightly modified ARM-PCR procedure. Each of the first two PCR rounds ran for approximately 10 cycles and used multiplex TRBV1-TRBV30 forward primers together with a Cbeta reverse primer. A final 25-cycle PCR with Deep VentR polymerase added sample barcodes and Illumina adapters. Before sequencing, amplicons between 200 and 500 bp were purified from gel using a QIAquick gel extraction kit. An Illumina HiSeq 2500 was used to sequence the TCRbeta amplicons with 250-bp paired-end reads. Per the original workflow: Quality trimming of reads was performed with Trimmomatic v0.33, and paired reads were merged with FLASH v1.2.11 so that full CDR3 sequences could be recovered. MiGEC v1.2.1b assigned V, D and J germline segments to the rearranged TCRbeta sequences. Clonotype statistics, along with Shannon-Wiener diversity indices, were calculated using VDJtools v1.0.0. To reduce sampling bias, subsequent analyses other than the diversity analysis used only the 250 most abundant clonotypes in each sample. TCRdb passed the public sequencing reads through fastp at Q25 and MiXCR, retaining productive beta sequences. All rows with the same CDR3 protein become a single entry with the most common DNA and genes. In this record, the V and J calls reflect TCRdb's handling and not the investigators' own analysis. In this sample the table shows some 320,000 distinct CDR3 sequences, 65% of which occur a single time. The biggest ten clones account for roughly 10% of the sample.

Blood RNA was extracted from unsorted whole blood using TRIzol reagent, and germline DNA was obtained with the DNeasy Blood & Tissue kit. At the time of sampling, the patients had chronic HBV infection and had not received any treatment. Before surgery, about 4 milliliters of peripheral blood were collected into K2EDTA tubes. Cut back by 0 bases and 0 bases, the V and J ends lie 8 bases apart. The CDR3 contains 15 residues, cysteine and phenylalanine counted. CDR3 DNA is the only sequence kept; it has 45 bases, read in frame from the first base. Sequences SGHNT (CDR1) and YYREEE (CDR2) are obtained from the germline V gene (reference sequence). This entry is derived from a study of tumor-infiltrating lymphocytes in primary liver carcinoma (TCRdb year 2017). Concerning the study at large: A few patients with histopathologically diagnosed primary liver carcinoma underwent surgical resection in China between late 2015 and 2016. Of the five patients (three men and two women, aged 30 to 69 years), four had hepatocellular carcinoma and one had combined HCC and intrahepatic cholangiocarcinoma. TCRbeta repertoire sequencing covered 35 or so specimens from 5 patients: 25 or so tumor regions, 5 adjacent noncancerous liver tissues and 5 peripheral blood samples. The five patients had tumors staged T1-T3 N0M0, with maximum diameters ranging from roughly 4 to 10 cm. For each liver tumor, the study sampled five regions along with adjacent normal tissue and blood, and applied TCRbeta repertoire sequencing, expression microarrays and whole-exome sequencing. Each sample produced about 3.5 to 7.13 million productive TCRbeta reads, and read depth showed no significant difference between tissue types. Repertoires from technical replicates were highly reproducible, with mean shared-clone rates approximately 0.88 and correlation coefficients above 0.95.

The study at large found these results: Repertoire overlap was found to be higher between tumor regions (mean about 35%) than between tumor-adjacent (approximately 17%) or tumor-blood (about 14%) pairs, consistent with antigen-driven expansion. Only the TCR beta chain was sequenced, so true repertoire diversity is likely underestimated because unpaired alpha chains were not captured. With just four to six patients in the study, the authors point out that the findings should be validated in a larger study. The top 250 clones made up a significantly larger repertoire fraction in tumors than in blood (p = 0.039). Because the samples were bulk and unsorted, CD4+ and CD8+ T cell repertoires could not be compared.

This receptor chain uses TRBV5-4 and TRBJ2-3, with the D gene not confidently named. This sequence originates from a middle-aged man with primary liver carcinoma and hepatitis B virus infection. Sequenced sample: peripheral blood. The CDR3 in this case is CASSLGKRSTDTQYF. Here is the DNA: TGTGCCAGCAGCTTGGGGAAACGGAGCACAGATACGCAGTATTTT.